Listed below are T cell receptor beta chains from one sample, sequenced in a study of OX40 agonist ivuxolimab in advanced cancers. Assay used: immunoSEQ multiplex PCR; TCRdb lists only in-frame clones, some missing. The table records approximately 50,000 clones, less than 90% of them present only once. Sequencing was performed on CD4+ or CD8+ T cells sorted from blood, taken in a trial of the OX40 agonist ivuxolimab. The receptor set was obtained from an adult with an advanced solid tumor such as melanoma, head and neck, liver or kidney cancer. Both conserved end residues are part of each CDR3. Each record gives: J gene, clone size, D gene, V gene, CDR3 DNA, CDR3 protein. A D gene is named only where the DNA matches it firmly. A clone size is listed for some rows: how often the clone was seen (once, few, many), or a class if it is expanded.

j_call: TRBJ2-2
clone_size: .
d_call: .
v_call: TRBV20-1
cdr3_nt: TGCAGTGCTACTATAGCCGGGGAGCTGTTTTTT
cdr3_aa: CSATIAGELFF

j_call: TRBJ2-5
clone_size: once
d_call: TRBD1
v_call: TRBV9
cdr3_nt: TGTGCCAGCAGCGTAGGCGTGGGGGGACAGGGCCAAGAGACCCAGTACTTC
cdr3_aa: CASSVGVGGQGQETQYF

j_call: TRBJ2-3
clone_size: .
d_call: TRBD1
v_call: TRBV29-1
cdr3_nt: TGCAGCGTTCGGGGGACAGGGGACACAGATACGCAGTATTTT
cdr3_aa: CSVRGTGDTDTQYF

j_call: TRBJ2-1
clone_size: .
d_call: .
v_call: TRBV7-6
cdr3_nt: TGTGCCAGCAGCACAACTCCTCCCCAGGTCTACAATGAGCAGTTCTTC
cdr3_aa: CASSTTPPQVYNEQFF

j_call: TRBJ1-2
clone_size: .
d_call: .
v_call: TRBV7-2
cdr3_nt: TGTGCCAGCAACCAAGGGGGAGGAGATGGCTACACCTTC
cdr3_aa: CASNQGGGDGYTF

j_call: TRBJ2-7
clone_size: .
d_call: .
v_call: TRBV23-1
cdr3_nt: TGCGCCAGCAGAATAACTCAGGGGCGCGAGCAGTACTTC
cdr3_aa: CASRITQGREQYF

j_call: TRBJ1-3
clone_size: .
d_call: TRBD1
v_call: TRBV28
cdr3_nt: TGTGCCAGCAGCAGGGGGTATGGAAACACCATATATTTT
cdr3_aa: CASSRGYGNTIYF

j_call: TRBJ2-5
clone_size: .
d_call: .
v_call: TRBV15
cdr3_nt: TGTGCCACCAGCAGCCGCCGGCGGGGACAGACCCAGTACTTC
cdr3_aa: CATSSRRRGQTQYF

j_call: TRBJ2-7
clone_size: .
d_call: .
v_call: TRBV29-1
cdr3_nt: TGCAGCGTTCAACGCGACCCCACTTCCTACGAGCAGTACTTC
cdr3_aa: CSVQRDPTSYEQYF

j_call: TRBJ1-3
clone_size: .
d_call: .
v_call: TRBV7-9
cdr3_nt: TGTGCCAGCAGCTCCTCCCGCTTGGGTGGAAACACCATATATTTT
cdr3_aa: CASSSSRLGGNTIYF

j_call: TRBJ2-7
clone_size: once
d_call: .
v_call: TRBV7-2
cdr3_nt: TGTGCCAGCAGCTATACCGCACTAGCAGACTACGAGCAGTACTTC
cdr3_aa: CASSYTALADYEQYF

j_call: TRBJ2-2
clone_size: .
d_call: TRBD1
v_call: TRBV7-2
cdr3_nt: TGTGCCAGCAGCTCGTTCAGGGGGACGAACACCGGGGAGCTGTTTTTT
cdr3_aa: CASSSFRGTNTGELFF

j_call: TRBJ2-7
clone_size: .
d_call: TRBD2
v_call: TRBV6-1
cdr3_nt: TGTGCCAGCAGTGAAGGGACTAGCGTAACCTACGAGCAGTACTTC
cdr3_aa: CASSEGTSVTYEQYF

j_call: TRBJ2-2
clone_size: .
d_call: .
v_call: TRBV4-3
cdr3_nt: TGCGCCAGCAGCCAAGACCGTAGAGGGCTGTTTTTT
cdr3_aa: CASSQDRRGLFF

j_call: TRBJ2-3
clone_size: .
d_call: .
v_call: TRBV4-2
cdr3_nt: TGTGCCAGCAGCCAAGAGGTAGCGACCCGGCGTACGCAGTATTTT
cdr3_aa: CASSQEVATRRTQYF

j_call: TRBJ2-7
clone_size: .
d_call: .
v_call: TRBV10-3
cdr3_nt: TGTGCCATCAGTGACATCTACGAGCAGTACTTC
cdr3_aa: CAISDIYEQYF

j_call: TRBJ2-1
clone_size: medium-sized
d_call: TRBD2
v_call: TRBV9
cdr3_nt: TGTGCCAGCAGTGCGAGCGGGAATGGGTACAATGAGCAGTTCTTC
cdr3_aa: CASSASGNGYNEQFF

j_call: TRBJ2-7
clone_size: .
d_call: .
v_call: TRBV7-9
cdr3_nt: TGTGCCAGCAGCCAAGACAGGAGCTCCTACGAGCAGTACTTC
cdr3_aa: CASSQDRSSYEQYF

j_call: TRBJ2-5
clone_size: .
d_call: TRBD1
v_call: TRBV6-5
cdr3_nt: TGTGCCAGCAGACAGGGGGTATGGGAGACCCAGTACTTC
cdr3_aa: CASRQGVWETQYF

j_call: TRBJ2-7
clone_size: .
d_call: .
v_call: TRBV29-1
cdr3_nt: TGCAGCGTTGGGATTTCGAGCTCCTACGAGCAGTACTTC
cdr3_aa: CSVGISSSYEQYF

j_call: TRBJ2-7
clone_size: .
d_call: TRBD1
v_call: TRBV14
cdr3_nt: TGTGCCAGCAGCCTGACAGGGGGGAACGAGCAGTACTTC
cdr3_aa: CASSLTGGNEQYF

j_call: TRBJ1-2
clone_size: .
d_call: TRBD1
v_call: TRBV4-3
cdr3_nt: TGCGCCAGCAGCCAAGAATTAGGACAGGGCCTCCTCCTTTATGGCTACACCTTC
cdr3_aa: CASSQELGQGLLLYGYTF

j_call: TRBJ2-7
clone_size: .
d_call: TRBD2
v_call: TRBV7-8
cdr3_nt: TGTGCCAGCAGCACGGGTCAGAGCGGGAGGAACTACGAGCAGTACTTC
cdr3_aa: CASSTGQSGRNYEQYF

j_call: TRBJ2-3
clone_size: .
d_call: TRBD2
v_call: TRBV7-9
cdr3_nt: TGTGCCAGCAGCGCCTGGCGCGGGAGGGCCGATACGCAGTATTTT
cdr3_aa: CASSAWRGRADTQYF

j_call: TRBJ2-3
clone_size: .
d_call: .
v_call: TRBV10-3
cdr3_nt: TGTGCCATCAGTGAGTCAGTGGACCATACGCAGTATTTT
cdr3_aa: CAISESVDHTQYF

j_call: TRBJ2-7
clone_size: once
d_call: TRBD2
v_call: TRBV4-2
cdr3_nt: TGTGCCAGCAGCCAAGATTTGGCTAGCGGGAGTACGGGGGAGCAGTACTTC
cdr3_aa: CASSQDLASGSTGEQYF